This TCR beta chain was sequenced during a study of blood T cell repertoires in COVID-19. At the level of the study: The cDNA or gDNA used as material had been derived from T cells, B-cell-depleted T cells, or PBMCs.

Only in-frame clones appear in the TCRdb table, and some are missing; sequencing was by immunoSEQ multiplex PCR. Of around 170,000 clones listed, roughly 90% were seen once; the top ten hold roughly 3.1%. Concerning this clone: At one boundary the junction diverges from the germline segment, which might be a read error.

The CDR3 is 14 residues long. The germline V gene has CDR1 LGHNT and CDR2 FRNRAP. The genes are TRBV12-5 and TRBJ2-7; possible D gene TRBD1, 6 bases. This receptor was taken from a man in his sixties with acute or convalescent COVID-19. Sequencing used peripheral blood. CDR3 amino acids: CTSGSGDFPGEQYF. The CDR3 DNA sequence: TGTACTAGTGGTTCAGGGGATTTCCCTGGCGAGCAGTACTTC.